This is a list of T cell receptor beta chains from one sample in a study of T cells in Graves' hyperthyroidism and ophthalmopathy. One entry per CDR3 protein results from TCRdb running MiXCR on the multiplex PCR reads. The sample lists some 600,000 distinct CDR3 sequences, about 15% occurring once. Sequencing was done on a sample of blood. The receptors were gathered from a woman in her thirties with Graves' hyperthyroidism that later progressed to Graves' ophthalmopathy. Both conserved end residues are trimmed from each CDR3. A row's size may be missing; if present it is once, few, many or a size class.

j_call clone_size v_call cdr3_aa
TRBJ2-1 many TRBV7-8 ASSLGGPGTSHEQF
TRBJ1-6 many TRBV9 ASSKDRLNSPLH
TRBJ2-3 NA TRBV6-2/TRBV6-3 ASSGLYGTDTQY
TRBJ2-6 many TRBV19 ASSSTGSGANVLT
TRBJ2-7 few TRBV6-1 ASSQGDYYEQY
TRBJ2-3 many TRBV18 ASSPRPESTDTQY
TRBJ2-7 few TRBV6-1 ASSSTSGGRYEQY
TRBJ2-2 NA TRBV2 ARLDGELF
TRBJ1-2 many TRBV19 ASSTQDYGYT
TRBJ2-5 few TRBV28 ASTARTATGTQY
TRBJ2-1 many TRBV28 ASSLWELGQAQLIEQF
TRBJ2-3 many TRBV20-1 SARSIQAPPDTQY
TRBJ2-1 many TRBV20-1 SATLPLAGADEQF
TRBJ1-6 many TRBV28 ASSLGRRGTFNSPLH
TRBJ1-6 many TRBV27 ASSPRSKTGAGNSPLH
TRBJ2-7 few TRBV28 ASSFNTDVSYEQY
TRBJ1-1 many TRBV5-1 ASSLGSRGAEAF
TRBJ2-7 many TRBV3-1 ASSRRTSEYEQY
TRBJ1-2 many TRBV7-2 ASSYYRGPNYGYT
TRBJ1-2 many TRBV7-2 ASSLGGRDGYT
TRBJ2-2 few TRBV5-1 ASRIQGADGELF
TRBJ1-5 many TRBV10-3 AISRGAMNQPQH
TRBJ1-4 many TRBV5-5 ASSPGTANEKLF
TRBJ1-2 NA TRBV7-9 ASSLEGAHYGYT
TRBJ2-5 NA TRBV20-1 SAWGTGGSETQY
TRBJ2-1 many TRBV20-1 SATYNEQF
TRBJ2-1 NA TRBV7-2 ASSAGTGASF
TRBJ2-1 few TRBV12-5 ASGSPAGGPRPF
TRBJ1-2 many TRBV6-1 ASSVSQGSPNNYGYT
TRBJ2-3 NA TRBV11-3 ASSSGTGTYTQY
TRBJ1-6 many TRBV7-3 ASSQIGGGGSPLH
TRBJ2-7 few TRBV27 ASSLSRDSHYEQY
TRBJ2-1 many TRBV2 ASSEMGSLEQF
TRBJ2-2 NA TRBV30 AYERGGAGELF
TRBJ2-7 many TRBV6-2/TRBV6-3 ATMGNKGLAAYEQY
TRBJ1-1 NA TRBV27 ASVQGASNTEAF